This T cell receptor (beta chain) was sequenced for a study of T-cell reconstitution after alpha-beta-depleted transplantation in children. Study outcomes and limitations: Hyperexpanded clones declined; after one year, newly produced T cells mostly supplied diversity.

The table lists this clonotype with a count of one. Its antigen remains unidentified. Unique molecular identifiers were incorporated during preparation of the TCRbeta library. TCRdb re-called the PCR reads with MiXCR, one entry per CDR3 protein. The profile shows more than 400,000 distinct CDR3 sequences, 9.5% to 12% of them singletons. The CDR3 totals 18 residues. With 3 bases clipped from V and 4 bases from J, the junction kept 10 bases outside the gene matches. CDR1 and CDR2 (germline): DFQATT, SNEGSKA (reference sequence). This specimen consisted of PBMCs, mostly from graft donor cells, obtained 180 days after TCRalphabeta/CD19-depleted stem cell transplant. V usage is TRBV20-1 and J usage is TRBJ2-6; TRBD1 matches 12 bases. The sequence came from a female patient between 2 and 15 years old who had a stem cell transplant for aplastic anemia, so the T cells may come from the graft donor. In DNA form, the CDR3 reads TGCAGTGCTAGTGGACCGGGACAGGGGGCGCGCGGGGCCAACGTCCTGACTTTC. Its protein product is CSASGPGQGARGANVLTF.